Following are 22 T cell receptor beta chains from one sample sequenced in a study of T cell responses to AZD1222 COVID-19 vaccine. TCRdb's copy holds only in-frame clones and misses some; the assay was immunoSEQ multiplex PCR. This sample yields 90,000 to 150,000 clones, of which 87% are seen a single time; roughly 2.7% belongs to the top ten. The sample here was peripheral blood, taken 28 days after the second AZD1222 dose. These receptors were obtained from an adult who received the AZD1222 COVID-19 vaccine.

The genes are TRBV5-1 and TRBJ2-5; 10 nucleotides line up with TRBD2. Germline assignment: CDR1 SGHRS and CDR2 YFSETQ. V was clipped by 2 bases and J by 5 bases; unmatched bases: 9. The CDR3 runs 16 residues. CDR3 protein: CASSFTSSGGWETQYF. The CDR3 region has the DNA TGCGCCAGCAGCTTTACCTCTAGCGGGGGTTGGGAGACCCAGTACTTC.

J is TRBJ1-4 and V is TRBV19; no firm D call. Germline V CDR1 and CDR2: LNHDA, SQIVND (reference sequence). The length of the CDR3 is 15 residues. Trimming shortened V by 2 bases and J by 2 bases, and 9 bases separated the two germline ends. CDR3 amino acids: CASSIMGVTNEKLFF. The CDR3 DNA sequence: TGTGCCAGTAGTATAATGGGCGTTACTAATGAAAAACTGTTTTTT.

The chain links TRBV18 to TRBJ1-1, with D unresolved. In germline, CDR1 is KGHSH, CDR2 LQKENI. This CDR3 comprises 14 residues. V lost 6 bases to trimming and J lost 1 base, with 12 bases between them. The DNA of the CDR3 is TGTGCCAGCTCCCAAGGACCGACGAACACTGAAGCTTTCTTT. Translating gives CASSQGPTNTEAFF. Drawing the rest from reference TRBV18 and TRBJ1-1, the complete variable domain is NAGVMQNPRHLVRRRGQEARLRCSPMKGHSHVYWYRQLPEEGLKFMVYLQKENIIDESGMPKERFSAEFPKEGPSILRIQQVVRGDSAAYFCASSQGPTNTEAFFGQGTRLTVV.

The rearrangement links TRBV24-1 to TRBJ2-5; 10 bases agree with TRBD1. From germline, CDR1 is KGHDR and CDR2 SFDVKD. The CDR3 spans 15 residues. J lost 5 bases, V lost 5 bases, and 7 bases had no gene match. The CDR3 DNA reads as TGTGCCACCAGTGGGGGACAGGGGTCCATGGAGACCCAGTACTTC. This codes for CATSGGQGSMETQYF.

The rearrangement joins TRBV24-1 to TRBJ2-3; D gene ambiguous. The CDR3 has 16 residues. V lost 3 bases, J lost 1 base, and 13 bases lay in between. CDR1 is KGHDR and CDR2 is SFDVKD in the germline V gene. The CDR3 loop reads CATSDPGRKGTDTQYF. CDR3 DNA sequence: TGTGCCACCAGTGATCCCGGACGGAAGGGCACAGATACGCAGTATTTT.

This clone was detected once. This rearrangement joins TRBV12-3 or TRBV12-4 to TRBJ1-1; no definite D call. The CDR3 loop spans 13 amino acids. The germline V and J ends were trimmed by 2 bases and 2 bases, with 6 bases remaining between them. CDR3 sequence: CASSLNGNTEAFF. The CDR3 coding sequence is TGTGCCAGCAGTTTAAACGGAAACACTGAAGCTTTCTTT.

The chain has TRBV7-9 and TRBJ1-1, with TRBD1 matching 8 bases. Germline V lookup: CDR1 SEHNR, CDR2 FQNEAQ (reference sequence). This CDR3 is 15 amino acids long. J lost 5 bases, V lost 2 bases, and 7 bases had no gene match. CDR3 DNA: TGTGCCAGCAGCTTAACCCCGGGGACAGGTACTGAAGCTTTCTTT. This encodes CASSLTPGTGTEAFF.

The sample holds a few counts of this clone. The chain couples TRBV18 to TRBJ1-5, with D unresolved. The germline gives CDR1 KGHSH, CDR2 LQKENI. Trimming left V 4 bases short and J 4 bases short, with 23 bases between. The CDR3 totals 18 residues. In nucleotides, the CDR3 is TGTGCCAGCTCACATAAAGCCTTTAGCAGCGCCTCTAATCAGCCCCAGCATTTT. Translation gives CASSHKAFSSASNQPQHF.

The V and J genes are TRBV30 and TRBJ1-1; perhaps TRBD1 as D (5 bases). The CDR3 covers 12 residues. V lost 3 bases and J lost 5, with 10 bases in between. From germline, CDR1 is GTSNPN and CDR2 SVGIG (reference sequence). CDR3 amino acids: CAWSTGRTEAFF. For the CDR3, the DNA is TGTGCCTGGAGCACAGGACGGACTGAAGCTTTCTTT.

Only one count was recorded for this clone. V and J are TRBV29-1 and TRBJ2-7; D not certain. Germline V gene data show CDR1 as SQVTM and CDR2 as ANQGSEA. Trimming cost V 5 bases and J 4 bases, with 9 bases left between them. The CDR3 covers 11 residues. CDR3 DNA: TGCAGCGTTCTTTTTTTGTACGAGCAGTACTTC. Amino acid sequence: CSVLFLYEQYF.

In its sample, this clone was seen once. The chain employs TRBV18 and TRBJ2-7, with 9 positions matching TRBD1. V was clipped by 4 bases and J by 3 bases; unmatched bases: 4. From germline, CDR1 is KGHSH and CDR2 LQKENI. This CDR3 contains 14 residues. The CDR3 bases are TGTGCCAGCTCACTCCGGGACAGGGACTACGAGCAGTACTTC. It specifies CASSLRDRDYEQYF.

This clone was detected a few times. The chain recombines TRBV5-5 with TRBJ2-5, with D unclear. The V gene's germline CDR1 is SGHKS and CDR2 YYEKEE (reference sequence). V gave up 7 bases and J gave up 4 bases, with 14 bases separating them. The CDR3 is 13 residues long. CDR3 residues: CASGRLDIETQYF. In DNA, the CDR3 is TGTGCCAGCGGCCGGCTCGACATAGAGACCCAGTACTTC.

This chain links TRBV6-4 with TRBJ2-1; 9 bases match TRBD2. Germline CDR1 is MRHNA and CDR2 is SNTAGT. The CDR3 spans 16 residues. With V trimmed by 6 bases and J by 3 bases, 9 bases remained unmatched. CDR3 in amino acids: CASSQFSGGRYNEQFF. The CDR3 bases are TGTGCCAGCAGCCAATTTAGCGGGGGCCGCTACAATGAGCAGTTCTTC.

This sequence joins TRBV5-5 and TRBJ1-4, with D possibly matching TRBD1 (6 bases). V lost 3 bases and J 3 bases, leaving 12 bases between the germline ends. Germline CDR1 reads SGHKS; CDR2 reads YYEKEE (reference sequence). This CDR3 spans 15 amino acids. The CDR3: CASSSQGSSNEKLFF. For the CDR3, the DNA is TGTGCCAGCAGCTCACAGGGATCTTCTAATGAAAAACTGTTTTTT.

This clone is labeled medium-sized. The rearrangement joins TRBV28 to TRBJ1-1; 9 bases are shared with TRBD1. The V gene end was trimmed by 2 bases and the J gene end by 4 bases; junction bases not matched to a gene: 14. This CDR3 has 18 amino acids. Germline loops: CDR1 MDHEN, CDR2 SYDVKM. CDR3 bases: TGTGCCAGCAGTTTAGCCGGGACAGGGTGGGGGGTGAGCACTGAAGCTTTCTTT. Amino acid sequence: CASSLAGTGWGVSTEAFF.

The chain employs TRBV3-1 (or the pseudogene TRBV3-2) and TRBJ1-4; 10 bases map to TRBD1. Germline CDR1 LGHDT, CDR2 YNNKEL (reference sequence). The CDR3 totals 16 residues. V lost 3 bases, J lost 8 bases, and 9 bases stayed unmatched. The CDR3 loop is CASSQVAGQGKEKLFF. DNA of the CDR3: TGTGCCAGCAGCCAGGTGGCGGGACAGGGGAAAGAAAAACTGTTTTTT.

The chain recombines TRBV6-2 or TRBV6-3 with TRBJ1-2; 7 nucleotides match TRBD1. The CDR3 length is 16 residues. Losses at the gene ends were 2 bases for V and 7 bases for J; bases not matched to a gene: 13. Germline V gene sequence: CDR1 MNHEY, CDR2 SVGEGT. CDR3 DNA sequence: TGTGCCAGCAGTTACCAACGACCACAGGGGCGGAGTGGCTACACCTTC. Protein product: CASSYQRPQGRSGYTF.

The J gene is TRBJ1-2, the V gene TRBV7-2; 7 bases align to TRBD1. V dropped 5 bases and J dropped 1; count of bases not matched to a gene: 13. Germline CDR1 is SGHTA and CDR2 is FQGNSA. The CDR3 is 17 amino acids. CDR3 in amino acids: CASSPQQGRTLNYGYTF. The CDR3 DNA reads TGTGCCAGCAGCCCGCAACAGGGGCGCACCCTTAACTATGGCTACACCTTC.

This chain links TRBV20-1 with TRBJ2-7, with D possibly matching TRBD1 (5 bases). The CDR3 covers 15 residues. Germline lookup yields CDR1 DFQATT and CDR2 SNEGSKA (reference sequence). V lost 6 bases to trimming and J lost 0 bases, with 18 bases between them. For the CDR3, the DNA is TGCAGTGCCAGTAGAATGGGGCCAGCCTCCTACGAGCAGTACTTC. This encodes CSASRMGPASYEQYF.

The CDR3 DNA reads as TGCGCCAGCAGCTTAAACAGGGATCGAGAAGCTTTCTTT. Its protein product is CASSLNRDREAFF. This chain links TRBV5-1 with TRBJ1-1; a possible D gene is TRBD1 (6 bases). CDR3 length: 13 residues. V lost 2 bases and J lost 8, with 13 bases in between. CDR1 and CDR2 from the germline V gene are SGHRS and YFSETQ.

The chain employs TRBV7-2 and TRBJ1-6; TRBD1 aligns across 7 bases. CDR1 and CDR2 from the germline V gene are SGHTA and FQGNSA. With V trimmed by 3 bases and J by 10 bases, 9 bases remained unmatched. This CDR3 spans 15 amino acids. CDR3 region: CASSFGGGAGSPLHF. CDR3 nucleotide sequence: TGTGCCAGCAGCTTCGGAGGGGGCGCCGGATCACCCCTCCACTTT.

J is TRBJ1-1 and V is TRBV2; D gene uncertain. The CDR3 extends over 12 amino acids. Trimming left V 6 bases short and J 7 bases short, with 12 bases between. Germline V gene data show CDR1 as SNHLY and CDR2 as FYNNEI. CDR3 nucleotides: TGTGCCAGCAGGAGGGAACAACATGAAGCTTTCTTT. It specifies CASRREQHEAFF.